The present entry profiles one T cell receptor beta chain with its context. Treatment given: roughly 20 received Ad26.COV2.S at low or high dose, single or two shots; about 5 received placebo; per-sample allocation not given. Collection of the samples took place on day 63 after the first injection of vaccine or placebo. In Boston, the donor was an adult between 18-55 years of age. V dropped 5 bases and J dropped 1 base, with 12 bases sitting between them. CDR3 length: 15 amino acids. Germline-derived CDR1 and CDR2 are MNHEY and SMNVEV (reference sequence). The table came from immunoSEQ multiplex PCR; TCRdb's copy has only in-frame clones and leaves some out. This repertoire shows hundreds of thousands of clones, roughly 89% found once; its top ten account for approximately 5%. The data stem from a study of Ad26.COV2.S vaccination and SARS-CoV-2 variants. Study-level information: The study gave Ad26.COV2.S intramuscularly, once or twice 56 days apart.

J is TRBJ2-1 and V is TRBV27; D remains unclear. The source of this sequence is a person aged 18-65 years who received the Ad26.COV2.S COVID-19 vaccine or a placebo. This specimen consisted of peripheral blood, obtained in a trial of Ad26.COV2.S vaccine versus placebo. The DNA of the CDR3 is TGTGCCAGCAGTAAAGCCCTGGGTTCCTACAATGAGCAGTTCTTC. Encoded protein: CASSKALGSYNEQFF.